This section outlines one T cell receptor (beta chain) sequence together with its context. These data come from a study of monozygotic twins with inflammatory bowel disease. Reprocessing the 5' RACE reads, TCRdb reports a single entry for every CDR3 protein and omits DNA. In total, the table holds approximately 340,000 distinct CDR3 sequences. The CDR3 extends over 15 amino acids. The origin of this receptor is a human donor with ulcerative colitis or Crohn's disease, or a healthy co-twin of an affected twin (not recorded which). The chain links TRBV12-3 or TRBV12-4 to TRBJ1-1; TCRdb's D call, TRBD1, is unchecked because there is no DNA. The sequencing input was blood. The CDR3 loop reads CASSPGGVTNTEAFF.